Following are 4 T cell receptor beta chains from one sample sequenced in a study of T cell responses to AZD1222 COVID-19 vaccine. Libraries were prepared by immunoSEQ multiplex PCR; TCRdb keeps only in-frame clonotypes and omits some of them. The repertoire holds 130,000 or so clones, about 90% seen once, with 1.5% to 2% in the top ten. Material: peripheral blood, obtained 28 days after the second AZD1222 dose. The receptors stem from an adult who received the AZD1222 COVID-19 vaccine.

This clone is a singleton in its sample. The CDR3 loop reads CASSPPLGGNYGYTF. CDR3 sequence (DNA): TGTGCCAGCAGCCCTCCCTTAGGCGGGAACTATGGCTACACCTTC. V gene TRBV11-2 combines with J gene TRBJ1-2; no clear D. Trimming pared 5 bases from V and 2 bases from J, leaving 15 bases between. The CDR3 spans 15 residues. Germline CDR1 is SGHAT and CDR2 is FQNNGV. Full variable domain (missing parts from reference TRBV11-2 and TRBJ1-2): EAGVAQSPRYKIIEKRQSVAFWCNPISGHATLYWYQQILGQGPKLLIQFQNNGVVDDSQLPKDRFSAERLKGVDSTLKIQPAKLEDSAVYLCASSPPLGGNYGYTFGSGTRLTVV.

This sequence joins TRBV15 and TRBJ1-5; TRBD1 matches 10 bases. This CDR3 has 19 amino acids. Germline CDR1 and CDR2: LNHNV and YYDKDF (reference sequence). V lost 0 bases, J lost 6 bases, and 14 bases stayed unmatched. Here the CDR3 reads CATSRDRGQGGYRGQPQHF. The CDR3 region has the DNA TGTGCCACCAGCAGAGATCGCGGACAGGGGGGTTATAGAGGTCAGCCCCAGCATTTT.

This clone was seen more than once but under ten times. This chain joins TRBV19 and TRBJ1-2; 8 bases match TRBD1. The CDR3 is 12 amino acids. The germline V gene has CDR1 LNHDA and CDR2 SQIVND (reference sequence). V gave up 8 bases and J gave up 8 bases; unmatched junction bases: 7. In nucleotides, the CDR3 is TGTGCCAGTGTGGACAGGGCGGGCGGCTACACCTTC. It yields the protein CASVDRAGGYTF.

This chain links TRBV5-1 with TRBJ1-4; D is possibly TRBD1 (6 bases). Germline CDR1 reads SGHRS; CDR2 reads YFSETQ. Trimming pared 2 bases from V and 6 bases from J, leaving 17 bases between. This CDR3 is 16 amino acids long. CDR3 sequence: CASSFVEQGSYEKLFF. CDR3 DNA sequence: TGCGCCAGCAGCTTCGTAGAACAGGGTAGCTATGAAAAACTGTTTTTT.